This T cell receptor (beta chain) was captured by sequencing in a study of blood T cell repertoires in COVID-19. Overall study context: The study drew acute and convalescent COVID-19 samples from the United States, Italy and Spain. T cells, B-cell-depleted T cells, or PBMCs provided the cDNA or gDNA that served as material.

As handled by the study authors: Scientists estimated how many nucleated cells there were by amplifying reference gene primers. The protocol was immunoSEQ multiplex PCR, while the TCRdb copy is restricted to in-frame clones and leaves out a portion. That table supplies the V and J calls and clone size; D and trimming were determined from the DNA. The table includes fewer than 400,000 clones, about 85% detected once. This CDR3 spans 15 amino acids. Trimming took 2 bases from V and 9 from J, leaving 18 bases between them. Germline assignment: CDR1 SGHDT and CDR2 YYEEEE. Sequenced material: peripheral blood. This sequence originates from a woman aged 18-29 years with acute or convalescent COVID-19. This chain joins TRBV5-6 and TRBJ2-1; D is perhaps TRBD1 (7 bases). The CDR3 sequence: CASSFYTGAAGEQFF. CDR3 nucleotides: TGTGCCAGCAGCTTCTATACAGGGGCAGCGGGTGAGCAGTTCTTC.